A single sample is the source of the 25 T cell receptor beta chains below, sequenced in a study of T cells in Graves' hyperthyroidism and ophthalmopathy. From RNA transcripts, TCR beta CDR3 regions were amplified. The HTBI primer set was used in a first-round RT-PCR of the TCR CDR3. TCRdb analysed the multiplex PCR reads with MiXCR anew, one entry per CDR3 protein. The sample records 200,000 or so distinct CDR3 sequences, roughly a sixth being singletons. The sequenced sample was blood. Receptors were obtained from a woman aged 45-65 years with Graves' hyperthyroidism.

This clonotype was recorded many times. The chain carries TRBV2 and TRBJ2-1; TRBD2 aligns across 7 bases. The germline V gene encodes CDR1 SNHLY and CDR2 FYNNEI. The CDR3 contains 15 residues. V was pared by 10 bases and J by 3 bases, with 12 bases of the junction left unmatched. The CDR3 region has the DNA TGTGCCAACTCCTACTTAGCGGGTATCTACAATGAGCAGTTCTTC. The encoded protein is CANSYLAGIYNEQFF.

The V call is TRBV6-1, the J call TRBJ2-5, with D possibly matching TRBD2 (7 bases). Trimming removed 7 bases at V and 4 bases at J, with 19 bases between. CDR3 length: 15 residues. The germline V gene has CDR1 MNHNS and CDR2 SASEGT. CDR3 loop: CASIKGGGPLETQYF. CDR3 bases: TGTGCCAGCATCAAGGGGGGAGGGCCACTAGAGACCCAGTACTTC.

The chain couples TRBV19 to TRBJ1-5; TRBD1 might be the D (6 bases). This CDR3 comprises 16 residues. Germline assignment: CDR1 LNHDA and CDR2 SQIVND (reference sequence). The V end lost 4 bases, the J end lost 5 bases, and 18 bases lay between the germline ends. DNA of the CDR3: TGTGCCAGTAGTACATACGGGGGGCGCTTATATCAGCCCCAGCATTTT. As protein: CASSTYGGRLYQPQHF.

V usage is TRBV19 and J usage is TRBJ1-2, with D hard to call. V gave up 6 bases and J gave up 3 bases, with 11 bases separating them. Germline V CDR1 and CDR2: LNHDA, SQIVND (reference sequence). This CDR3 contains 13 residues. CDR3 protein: CASRSRADYGYTF. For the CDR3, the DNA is TGTGCCAGTAGGTCCCGGGCGGACTATGGCTACACCTTC.

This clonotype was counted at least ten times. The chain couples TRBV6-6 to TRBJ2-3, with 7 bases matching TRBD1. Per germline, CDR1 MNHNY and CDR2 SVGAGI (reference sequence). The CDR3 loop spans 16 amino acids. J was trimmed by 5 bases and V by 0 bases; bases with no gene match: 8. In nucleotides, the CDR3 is TGTGCCAGCAGTTACTCGATCGCCCGACAGGGAGATACGCAGTATTTT. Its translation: CASSYSIARQGDTQYF.

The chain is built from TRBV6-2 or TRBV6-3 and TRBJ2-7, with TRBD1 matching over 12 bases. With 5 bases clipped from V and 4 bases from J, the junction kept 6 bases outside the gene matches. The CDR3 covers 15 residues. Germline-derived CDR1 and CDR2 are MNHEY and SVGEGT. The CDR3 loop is CASSPGTGGKYEQYF. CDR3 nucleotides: TGTGCCAGCAGTCCCGGGACAGGGGGCAAGTACGAGCAGTACTTC.

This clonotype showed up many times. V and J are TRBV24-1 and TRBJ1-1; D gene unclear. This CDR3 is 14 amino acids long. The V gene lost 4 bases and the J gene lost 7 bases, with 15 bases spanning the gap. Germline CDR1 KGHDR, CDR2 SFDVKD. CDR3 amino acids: CATSDRRLRGEAFF. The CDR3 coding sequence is TGTGCCACCAGTGACCGACGCCTCCGGGGTGAAGCTTTCTTT.

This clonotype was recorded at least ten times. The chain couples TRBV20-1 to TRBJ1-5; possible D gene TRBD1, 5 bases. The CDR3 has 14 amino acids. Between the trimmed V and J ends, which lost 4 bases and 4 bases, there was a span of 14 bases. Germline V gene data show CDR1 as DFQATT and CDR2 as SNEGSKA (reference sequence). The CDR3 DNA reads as TGCAGTGCTACCCCAGGGCTTACGAATCAGCCCCAGCATTTT. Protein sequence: CSATPGLTNQPQHF.

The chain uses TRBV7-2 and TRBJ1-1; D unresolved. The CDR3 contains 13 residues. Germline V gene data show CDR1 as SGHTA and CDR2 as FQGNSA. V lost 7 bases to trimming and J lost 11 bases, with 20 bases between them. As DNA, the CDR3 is TGTGCCAGCAACTCTAACCCCCTGGTTGGGGCTTTCTTT. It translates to CASNSNPLVGAFF.

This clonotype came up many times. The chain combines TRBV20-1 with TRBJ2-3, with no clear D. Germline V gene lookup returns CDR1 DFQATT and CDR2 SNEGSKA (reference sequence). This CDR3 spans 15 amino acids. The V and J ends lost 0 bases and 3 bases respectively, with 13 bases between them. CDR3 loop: CSARDYRSTTDTQYF. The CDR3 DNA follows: TGCAGTGCTAGAGATTATCGGAGCACAACAGATACGCAGTATTTT.

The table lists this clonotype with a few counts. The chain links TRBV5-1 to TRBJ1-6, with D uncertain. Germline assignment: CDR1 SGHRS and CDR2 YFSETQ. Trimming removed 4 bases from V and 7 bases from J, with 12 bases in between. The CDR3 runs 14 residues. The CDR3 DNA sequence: TGCGCCAGCAGCCGAGAAGGTCTCAATTCACCCCTCCACTTT. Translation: CASSREGLNSPLHF.

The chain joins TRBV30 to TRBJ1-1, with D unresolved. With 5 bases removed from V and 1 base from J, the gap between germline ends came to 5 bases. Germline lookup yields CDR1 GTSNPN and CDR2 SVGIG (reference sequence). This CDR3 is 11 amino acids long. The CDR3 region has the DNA TGTGCCTGGGGACCGAACACTGAAGCTTTCTTT. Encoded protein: CAWGPNTEAFF.

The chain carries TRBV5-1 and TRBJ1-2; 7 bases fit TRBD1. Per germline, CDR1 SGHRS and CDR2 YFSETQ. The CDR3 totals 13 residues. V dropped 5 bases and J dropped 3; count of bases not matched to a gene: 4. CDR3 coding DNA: TGCGCCAGCAGTACAGGGGACGACTATGGCTACACCTTC. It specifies CASSTGDDYGYTF.

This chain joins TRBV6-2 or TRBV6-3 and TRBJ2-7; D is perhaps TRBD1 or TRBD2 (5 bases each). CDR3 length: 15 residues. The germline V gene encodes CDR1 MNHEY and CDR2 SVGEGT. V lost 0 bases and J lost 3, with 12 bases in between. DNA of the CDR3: TGTGCCAGCAGTTACTCGGCAGTTGGGGGCTACGAGCAGTACTTC. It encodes CASSYSAVGGYEQYF.

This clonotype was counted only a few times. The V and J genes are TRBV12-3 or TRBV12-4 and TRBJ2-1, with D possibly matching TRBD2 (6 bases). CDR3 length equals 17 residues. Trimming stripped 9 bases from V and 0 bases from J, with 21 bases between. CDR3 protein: CASQPGGDPRSYNEQFF. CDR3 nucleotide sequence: TGTGCCAGTCAGCCCGGAGGGGACCCTCGCTCCTACAATGAGCAGTTCTTC.

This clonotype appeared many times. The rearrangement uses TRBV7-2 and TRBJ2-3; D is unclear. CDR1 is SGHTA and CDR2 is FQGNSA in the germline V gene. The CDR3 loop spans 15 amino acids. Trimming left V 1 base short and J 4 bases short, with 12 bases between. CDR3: CASSLVMVGSDTQYF. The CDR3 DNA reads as TGTGCCAGCAGCTTAGTAATGGTAGGGTCAGATACGCAGTATTTT.

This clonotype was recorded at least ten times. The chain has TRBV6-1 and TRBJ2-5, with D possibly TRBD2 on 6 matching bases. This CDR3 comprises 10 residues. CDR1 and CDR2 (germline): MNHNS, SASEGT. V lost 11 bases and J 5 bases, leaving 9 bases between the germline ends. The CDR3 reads CAGGGETQYF. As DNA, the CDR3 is TGTGCCGGAGGAGGGGAGACCCAGTACTTC.

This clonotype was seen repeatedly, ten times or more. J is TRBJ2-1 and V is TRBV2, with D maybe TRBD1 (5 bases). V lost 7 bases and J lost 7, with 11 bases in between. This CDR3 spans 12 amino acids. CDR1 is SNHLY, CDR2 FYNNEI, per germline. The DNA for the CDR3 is TGTGCCAGCATTTTTTCAGGGAATGAGCAGTTCTTC. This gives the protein CASIFSGNEQFF.

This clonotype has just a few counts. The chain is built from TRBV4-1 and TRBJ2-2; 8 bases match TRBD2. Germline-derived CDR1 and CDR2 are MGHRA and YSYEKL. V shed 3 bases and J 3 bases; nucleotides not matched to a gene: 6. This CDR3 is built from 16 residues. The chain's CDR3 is CASSQPSAGDTGELFF. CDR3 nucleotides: TGCGCCAGCAGCCAGCCGTCAGCGGGAGACACCGGGGAGCTGTTTTTT.

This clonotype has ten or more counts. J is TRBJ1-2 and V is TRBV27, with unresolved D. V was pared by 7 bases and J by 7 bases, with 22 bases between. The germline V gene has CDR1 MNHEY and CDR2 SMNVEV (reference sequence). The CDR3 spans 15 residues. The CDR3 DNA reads TGTGCCAGCATGTCAACCAGCGTTTTGGAGTCTGGCTACACCTTC. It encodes CASMSTSVLESGYTF.

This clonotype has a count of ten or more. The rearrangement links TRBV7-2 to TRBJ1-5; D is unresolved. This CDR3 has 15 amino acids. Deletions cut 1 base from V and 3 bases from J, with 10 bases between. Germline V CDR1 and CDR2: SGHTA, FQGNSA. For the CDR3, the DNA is TGTGCCAGCAGCTTAGTGTCAGGTACCAATCAGCCCCAGCATTTT. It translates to CASSLVSGTNQPQHF.

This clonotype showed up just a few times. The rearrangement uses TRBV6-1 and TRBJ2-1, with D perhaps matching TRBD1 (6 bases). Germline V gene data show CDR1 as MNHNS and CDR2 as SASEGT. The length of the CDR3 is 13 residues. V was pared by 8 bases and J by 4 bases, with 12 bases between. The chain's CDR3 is CASATGLYNEQFF. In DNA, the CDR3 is TGTGCCAGCGCCACAGGGTTATACAATGAGCAGTTCTTC.

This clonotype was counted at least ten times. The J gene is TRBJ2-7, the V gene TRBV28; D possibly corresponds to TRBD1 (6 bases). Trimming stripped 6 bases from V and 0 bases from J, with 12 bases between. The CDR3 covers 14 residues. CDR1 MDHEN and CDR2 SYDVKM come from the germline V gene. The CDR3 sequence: CASSPPDSSYEQYF. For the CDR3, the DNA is TGTGCCAGCAGCCCTCCGGACAGCTCCTACGAGCAGTACTTC.

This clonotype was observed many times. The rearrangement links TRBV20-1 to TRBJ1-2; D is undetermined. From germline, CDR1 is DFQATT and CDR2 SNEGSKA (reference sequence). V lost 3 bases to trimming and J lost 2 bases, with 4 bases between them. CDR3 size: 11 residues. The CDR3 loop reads CSASLNYGYTF. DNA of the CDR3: TGCAGTGCTAGTTTAAACTATGGCTACACCTTC.

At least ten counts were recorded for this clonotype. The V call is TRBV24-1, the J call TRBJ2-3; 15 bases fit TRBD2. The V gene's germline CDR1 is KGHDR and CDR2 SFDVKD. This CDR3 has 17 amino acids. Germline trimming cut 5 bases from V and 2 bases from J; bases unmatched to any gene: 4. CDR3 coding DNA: TGTGCCACCAGTGCGGGACTAGCGGGAGGATCCACAGATACGCAGTATTTT. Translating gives CATSAGLAGGSTDTQYF.